A selection of T cell receptor beta chains follows, all from one sample in a study of blood T cell repertoires in COVID-19. Libraries were prepared by immunoSEQ multiplex PCR; TCRdb keeps only in-frame clonotypes and omits some of them. The data hold roughly 340,000 clones, with about 90% observed a single time. The material sequenced was PBMCs or T cells enriched from blood (not recorded which). These receptors were collected from a man aged 35-49 years in a cohort exposed to, infected with or recovered from COVID-19 (not recorded which). The CDR3 runs from the conserved cysteine through the conserved F or W. The order of the fields is clone size, D gene, J gene, V gene, CDR3 DNA, CDR3 protein. D genes are given only for firm matches. Clone size is shown for a subset of rows, as once, few, many or a class of expanded clone.

size: .; D: .; J: TRBJ2-1; V: TRBV2; DNA: TGTGCCAGCAGGGGCGTCCCGGGAAAGGGTAATGAGCAGTTCTTC; CDR3: CASRGVPGKGNEQFF
size: .; D: .; J: TRBJ2-2; V: TRBV14; DNA: TGTGCCAGCAGCCAAGAAGGTCCGCTAGACGCTACCGGGGAGCTGTTTTTT; CDR3: CASSQEGPLDATGELFF
size: .; D: TRBD2; J: TRBJ2-7; V: TRBV27; DNA: TGTGCCAGCAGTTTAGCTAGGGGTAATGGGACTAGGTCCCACGAGCAGTACTTC; CDR3: CASSLARGNGTRSHEQYF
size: .; D: .; J: TRBJ1-1; V: TRBV20-1; DNA: TGCAGTGCTCCGAGGCTAGTTGAAGCTTTCTTT; CDR3: CSAPRLVEAFF
size: .; D: TRBD1; J: TRBJ1-6; V: TRBV19; DNA: TGTGCCAGTAGTCCCCCCGGGACAGGGAGAAATTCACCCCTCCACTTT; CDR3: CASSPPGTGRNSPLHF
size: .; D: TRBD1; J: TRBJ1-6; V: TRBV30; DNA: TGTGCCTGGAGCGTATCGGGACAGGGGGCGAGAGGCTCACCCCTCCACTTT; CDR3: CAWSVSGQGARGSPLHF
size: .; D: TRBD2; J: TRBJ2-3; V: TRBV30; DNA: TGTGCCTGGGGTAGCGGGAGTAAGGGAGATACGCAGTATTTT; CDR3: CAWGSGSKGDTQYF
size: .; D: .; J: TRBJ1-4; V: TRBV12-5; DNA: TGTGCTAGTGGTCTGCAGGGAAATGAAAAACTGTTTTTT; CDR3: CASGLQGNEKLFF
size: .; D: .; J: TRBJ2-4; V: TRBV9; DNA: TGTGCCAGCAGCCCCCAAGCTCGGGGAGCCAAAAACATTCAGTACTTC; CDR3: CASSPQARGAKNIQYF
size: few; D: .; J: TRBJ2-4; V: TRBV6-5; DNA: TGTGCCAGCAGGACCAGGAACATTCAGTACTTC; CDR3: CASRTRNIQYF
size: .; D: TRBD1; J: TRBJ2-5; V: TRBV4-1; DNA: TGCGCCAGCAGCCAATCGACCACAGGGGGCGTAGAGACCCAGTACTTC; CDR3: CASSQSTTGGVETQYF
size: .; D: .; J: TRBJ1-1; V: TRBV30; DNA: TGTGCCTGGAGTCCTCCCGGGACACCACAATTCACTGAAGCTTTCTTT; CDR3: CAWSPPGTPQFTEAFF
size: .; D: .; J: TRBJ1-2; V: TRBV4-2; DNA: TGTGCCAGCAGCCAAGTAGGGTCGGAGACAGGAGTCTATGGCTACACCTTC; CDR3: CASSQVGSETGVYGYTF
size: .; D: TRBD2; J: TRBJ2-7; V: TRBV18; DNA: TGTGCCAGCTCACGGGGAGGGTCCGCTTCCTACGAGCAGTACTTC; CDR3: CASSRGGSASYEQYF
size: once; D: TRBD2; J: TRBJ2-1; V: TRBV27; DNA: TGTGCCAGCAAAAAGCGGGAGGCCCACAATGAGCAGTTCTTC; CDR3: CASKKREAHNEQFF
size: .; D: .; J: TRBJ2-1; V: TRBV7-2; DNA: TGTGCCAGCAGCTTCAGAAAAGGGGATGAGCAGTTCTTC; CDR3: CASSFRKGDEQFF
size: .; D: .; J: TRBJ1-5; V: TRBV20-1; DNA: TGCAGTGCTAGTTTGTATAACAGCCGCAATCAGCCCCAGCATTTT; CDR3: CSASLYNSRNQPQHF
size: .; D: TRBD1; J: TRBJ2-3; V: TRBV11-3; DNA: TGTGCCAGCAGCTTAGAGGGGCCGAACAGGGGGCTTGTATATACGCAGTATTTT; CDR3: CASSLEGPNRGLVYTQYF
size: few; D: TRBD1; J: TRBJ2-7; V: TRBV7-8; DNA: TGTGCCAGCAGCTTGGACAGGGGCTACGAGCAGTACTTC; CDR3: CASSLDRGYEQYF
size: .; D: .; J: TRBJ1-2; V: TRBV27; DNA: TGTGCCAGCAGTCGTTCCGTACTTTCGAACTATGGCTACACCTTC; CDR3: CASSRSVLSNYGYTF
size: .; D: TRBD2; J: TRBJ2-7; V: TRBV7-2; DNA: TGTGCCAGCACCGACCGAAAGACTAGCGTCTCCTACGAGCAGTACTTC; CDR3: CASTDRKTSVSYEQYF
size: once; D: .; J: TRBJ2-6; V: TRBV28; DNA: TGTGCCAGCAGCTACTCAAACCAACAGGTACTTCGAGCCAACGTCCTGACTTTC; CDR3: CASSYSNQQVLRANVLTF
size: .; D: .; J: TRBJ1-3; V: TRBV3-1/TRBV3-2; DNA: TGTGCCAGCAGCCACCTGTCGGCGGGCGGAAACACCATATATTTT; CDR3: CASSHLSAGGNTIYF
size: .; D: TRBD2; J: TRBJ2-7; V: TRBV30; DNA: TGTGCCTGGGTAACCGGGACTAGCAACGAGCAGTACTTC; CDR3: CAWVTGTSNEQYF
size: .; D: TRBD1; J: TRBJ1-1; V: TRBV20-1; DNA: TGCAGTGCTAGTAACAGGGGAACTGAAGCTTTCTTT; CDR3: CSASNRGTEAFF
size: .; D: .; J: TRBJ1-4; V: TRBV7-9; DNA: TGTGCCAGCAGCTTAGCCGGTACAACTAATGAAAAACTGTTTTTT; CDR3: CASSLAGTTNEKLFF
size: .; D: TRBD1; J: TRBJ2-3; V: TRBV4-1; DNA: TGCGCCAGCAGCCAAGTTCCAGGGGGCCGTACAGATACGCAGTATTTT; CDR3: CASSQVPGGRTDTQYF
size: .; D: TRBD2; J: TRBJ2-7; V: TRBV7-9; DNA: TGTGCCAGCAGCTTAGGGACTAGCGGGAGGAGCTCCTACGAGCAGTACTTC; CDR3: CASSLGTSGRSSYEQYF
size: .; D: .; J: TRBJ1-5; V: TRBV7-8; DNA: TGTGCCAGCAGCTCTTCTGGGGCACTTAGCAATCAGCCCCAGCATTTT; CDR3: CASSSSGALSNQPQHF
size: .; D: .; J: TRBJ2-2; V: TRBV2; DNA: TGTGCCAGCCAGCGGGACACCGGGGAGCTGTTTTTT; CDR3: CASQRDTGELFF
size: .; D: TRBD1; J: TRBJ2-7; V: TRBV6-5; DNA: TGTGCCAGCAGTTTTTCCGGGACAGGGATCTACGAGCAGTACTTC; CDR3: CASSFSGTGIYEQYF
size: .; D: .; J: TRBJ1-1; V: TRBV5-1; DNA: TGCGCCAGCAGCTTTGTCGAAGGGGCAGGGACTGAAGCTTTCTTT; CDR3: CASSFVEGAGTEAFF
size: .; D: .; J: TRBJ2-4; V: TRBV5-1; DNA: TGCGCCAGCAGCTTGGAACTAGCCAAAAACATTCAGTACTTC; CDR3: CASSLELAKNIQYF
size: .; D: .; J: TRBJ2-2; V: TRBV5-4; DNA: TGTGCCAGCAGCTTGGAACGGGGCGGGGAGCTGTTTTTT; CDR3: CASSLERGGELFF
size: .; D: .; J: TRBJ1-1; V: TRBV6-5; DNA: TGTGCCAGCAGTTACTCGAGGCAGGGCGGTACTGAAGCTTTCTTT; CDR3: CASSYSRQGGTEAFF
size: .; D: TRBD1; J: TRBJ2-7; V: TRBV13; DNA: TGTGCCAGCAGCCGGACAGGGGGCGGGTACGAGCAGTACTTC; CDR3: CASSRTGGGYEQYF
size: .; D: .; J: TRBJ2-1; V: TRBV3-1/TRBV3-2; DNA: TGTGCCAGCAGCATTGAGGGTATTGGTGAGCAGTTCTTC; CDR3: CASSIEGIGEQFF
size: .; D: .; J: TRBJ1-4; V: TRBV2; DNA: TGTGCCAGCAGTACAATGACAGGATATAATGAAAAACTGTTTTTT; CDR3: CASSTMTGYNEKLFF
size: few; D: .; J: TRBJ1-2; V: TRBV5-1; DNA: TGCGCCAGCAGCTTTCAGGGCGCCTCTTTCACATATGGCTACACCTTC; CDR3: CASSFQGASFTYGYTF
size: .; D: TRBD1; J: TRBJ2-4; V: TRBV14; DNA: TGTGCCAGCAGCCAGGGACAGGGGGCCGGGGACATTCAGTACTTC; CDR3: CASSQGQGAGDIQYF
size: .; D: TRBD2; J: TRBJ2-1; V: TRBV15; DNA: TGTGCCACCAGCAGAGATTTACTAGCGGGAGCTCATGAGCAGTTCTTC; CDR3: CATSRDLLAGAHEQFF
size: .; D: .; J: TRBJ2-3; V: TRBV7-2; DNA: TGTGCCAGCAGCCCCGGACAGTCCACCACAGATACGCAGTATTTT; CDR3: CASSPGQSTTDTQYF
size: .; D: .; J: TRBJ1-1; V: TRBV27; DNA: TGTGCCAGCAGTTTGACGACAAGGAACACTGAAGCTTTCTTT; CDR3: CASSLTTRNTEAFF
size: .; D: .; J: TRBJ2-5; V: TRBV28; DNA: TGTGCCAGCGCCCCAAAAGTCGGGGAGACCCAGTACTTC; CDR3: CASAPKVGETQYF
size: .; D: .; J: TRBJ1-3; V: TRBV3-1/TRBV3-2; DNA: TGTGCCAGCAGCCCCACGACGGGTGGAAACACCATATATTTT; CDR3: CASSPTTGGNTIYF
size: .; D: .; J: TRBJ1-2; V: TRBV4-1; DNA: TGCGCCAGCAGCCGGGGTACAGGGAACTATGGCTACACCTTC; CDR3: CASSRGTGNYGYTF